The T cell receptor beta chain described here comes from a study of PD-L1 blockade in urothelial cancer. TCR analog templates of synthetic origin were spiked into each PCR. Libraries were prepared by immunoSEQ multiplex PCR; TCRdb keeps only in-frame clonotypes and omits some of them. Among fewer than 90,000 clones listed, around 93% were seen once. This clone is a singleton in its sample. Time point of the sample: peripheral blood 6 weeks after treatment start. Individual patients had between 1 and 8 samples, taken pretreatment and on-treatment. The V gene's germline CDR1 is DFQATT and CDR2 SNEGSKA (reference sequence). The CDR3 has 11 amino acids. The V and J ends lost 3 bases and 6 bases respectively, with 8 bases between them.

This specimen was PBMCs, taken around atezolizumab (anti-PD-L1) treatment. This TCR derives from a woman at least 80 years old with urothelial cancer. The chain carries TRBV20-1 and TRBJ1-2, with TRBD1 as a possible D gene (5 bases). This CDR3 reads CSASPTDGYTF. The DNA of the CDR3 is TGCAGTGCTAGTCCGACAGATGGCTACACCTTC.